Following are 16 T cell receptor beta chains from one sample sequenced in a study of T-cell reconstitution after alpha-beta-depleted transplantation in children. Unique molecular identifiers were incorporated during preparation of the TCRbeta library. MiXCR, run by TCRdb on the PCR reads, gives a single entry per CDR3 protein. In the table there are almost 500,000 distinct CDR3 sequences, roughly an eighth of which are singletons. The sequencing used PBMCs from the stem cell graft donor, collected from the stem cell graft. Receptor source: a human donor who donated a stem cell graft to a child with combined immunodeficiency.

This clonotype was counted between two and nine times. The chain is built from TRBV12-3 or TRBV12-4 and TRBJ2-3; the match to TRBD2 covers 14 bases. J gave up 4 bases and V 5 bases, and 5 bases lay outside the gene matches. The CDR3 is 16 amino acids. Here the CDR3 DNA reads TGTGCCAGCAGTCTCGGACTAGCGGGAGGAGCAGATACGCAGTATTTT. It is translated as CASSLGLAGGADTQYF.

This clonotype was picked up many times. The germline gene is not matched at one end of the junction; a read error may be the cause. The gene calls are TRBV7-2 and TRBJ2-7, with D perhaps assigned TRBD1 or TRBD2 (6 bases each). This CDR3 region has 15 residues. Germline CDR1 reads SGHTA; CDR2 reads FQGNSA. The CDR3 loop reads CASSLGGGSGYEQYF. The CDR3 DNA reads as TGTGCCAGCAGTTTAGGGGGAGGATCCGGCTACGAGCAGTACTTC.

This clonotype appeared a few times. J is TRBJ2-1 and V is TRBV7-3; 8 bases agree with TRBD2. J gave up 6 bases and V 2 bases, and 3 bases lay outside the gene matches. Per germline, CDR1 SGHTA and CDR2 FQGTGA. The CDR3 length is 14 residues. The CDR3 loop is CASSLYGRANEQFF. The CDR3 nucleotides are TGTGCCAGCAGCTTATACGGGAGGGCCAATGAGCAGTTCTTC.

The V gene is TRBV7-8, the J gene TRBJ2-3, with 10 bases fitting TRBD2. Trimming cost V 5 bases and J 0 bases; bases outside gene matches: 17. The CDR3 sequence is 20 residues long. CDR1 SGHVS and CDR2 FQNEAQ come from the germline V gene. DNA of the CDR3: TGTGCCAGCAGCCCCGCCCCCCTAGCGGGAGCATTGTACAGCACAGATACGCAGTATTTT. Translated, it gives CASSPAPLAGALYSTDTQYF.

The chain uses TRBV2 and TRBJ2-2; D is possibly TRBD1 (6 bases). The CDR3 runs 15 residues. Germline V gene data show CDR1 as SNHLY and CDR2 as FYNNEI. Trimming took 2 bases from V and 4 from J, leaving 11 bases between them. DNA for the CDR3: TGTGCCAGCAGTGAACTGGGGGCAATCACCGGGGAGCTGTTTTTT. It codes for CASSELGAITGELFF.

Ten or more counts support this clonotype. This CDR3 is CASSQSGIGTSGGTGELFF. The CDR3 nucleotides read TGTGCCAGCAGCCAAAGTGGGATCGGGACTAGCGGGGGCACCGGGGAGCTGTTTTTT. This chain joins TRBV3-1 and TRBJ2-2; the match to TRBD2 covers 14 bases. Losses at the gene ends were 2 bases for V and 4 bases for J; bases not matched to a gene: 9. Germline CDR1 and CDR2: LGHDT and YNNKEL (reference sequence). The length of the CDR3 is 19 residues.

The chain combines TRBV20-1 with TRBJ2-7; TRBD2 aligns across 11 bases. Trimming cost V 1 base and J 1 base; bases outside gene matches: 0. The CDR3 contains 14 residues. In germline, CDR1 is DFQATT, CDR2 SNEGSKA (reference sequence). The CDR3 DNA reads TGCAGTGCTAGAGGACTAGCGGGATCCTACGAGCAGTACTTC. Protein: CSARGLAGSYEQYF.

This clonotype was observed a few times. The chain couples TRBV28 to TRBJ2-2, with D possibly matching TRBD1 (6 bases). The V gene's germline CDR1 is MDHEN and CDR2 SYDVKM. This CDR3 is built from 17 residues. V was shortened by 0 bases and J by 2 bases, with 13 bases between the two germline ends. Here the CDR3 reads CASSLWSRGLNTGELFF. CDR3 coding DNA: TGTGCCAGCAGTTTATGGAGCAGGGGCCTTAACACCGGGGAGCTGTTTTTT.

This clonotype was detected only a few times. V usage is TRBV7-2 and J usage is TRBJ1-2; D might be TRBD1 (5 bases). V gave up 5 bases and J gave up 7 bases, with 17 bases separating them. CDR3 length equals 14 residues. The germline V gene encodes CDR1 SGHTA and CDR2 FQGNSA. The CDR3 sequence is CASSPLGGGAGYTF. CDR3 DNA: TGTGCCAGCAGCCCCCTCGGGGGAGGGGCTGGCTACACCTTC.

The chain couples TRBV15 to TRBJ2-2, with D perhaps matching TRBD1 (5 bases). CDR1 is LNHNV, CDR2 YYDKDF, per germline (reference sequence). The CDR3 runs to 17 residues. Trimming shortened V by 0 bases and J by 4 bases, and 15 bases separated the two germline ends. In nucleotides, the CDR3 is TGTGCCACCAGCAGAGATCCGACTTCAGGGTCCACCGGGGAGCTGTTTTTT. It is translated as CATSRDPTSGSTGELFF.

This clonotype was counted once. The J gene is TRBJ2-3, the V gene TRBV30, with TRBD1 as a possible D gene (6 bases). V dropped 6 bases and J dropped 2 bases, with 21 bases sitting between them. The germline V gene encodes CDR1 GTSNPN and CDR2 SVGIG (reference sequence). CDR3 size: 16 residues. The CDR3 sequence is CACHPGQPSLTDTQYF. The CDR3 DNA follows: TGTGCCTGTCACCCAGGACAGCCTTCTCTCACAGATACGCAGTATTTT.

This clonotype was observed many times. The V gene is TRBV29-1, the J gene TRBJ1-4; no reliable D call. The germline CDR1 and CDR2 sequences are SQVTM and ANQGSEA. V shed 5 bases and J shed 0 bases, with 7 bases lying between them. The CDR3 is 13 residues long. Here the CDR3 reads CSVSAATNEKLFF. The CDR3 DNA reads TGCAGCGTTTCTGCGGCAACTAATGAAAAACTGTTTTTT.

This clonotype was counted a few times. CDR3 in amino acids: CASKQPADTQYF. The CDR3 DNA reads as TGTGCCAGCAAGCAGCCGGCAGATACGCAGTATTTT. The V and J genes are TRBV6-2 or TRBV6-3 and TRBJ2-3; unclear D gene. Germline V gene lookup returns CDR1 MNHEY and CDR2 SVGEGT. There are 12 residues in the CDR3. Deletions cut 7 bases from V and 4 bases from J, with 9 bases between.

This clonotype appeared many times. The chain recombines TRBV12-1 with TRBJ2-7; the listed D gene, TRBD1, was not tested against the DNA. TRBV12-1 is assigned pseudogene status. The CDR3 has 16 amino acids. CDR3 amino acids: CASSPKRPTVVYEQYF. The CDR3 DNA sequence: TGTGCCAGCAGCCCAAAAAGGCCGACAGTTGTCTACGAGCAGTACTTC.

In this sample, this clonotype turned up many times. The V call is TRBV4-3, the J call TRBJ2-1; unclear D gene. The CDR3 runs to 16 residues. Trimming removed 2 bases from V and 2 bases from J, with 13 bases in between. Germline V CDR1 and CDR2: LGHNA, YSLEER. CDR3 loop: CASSQTNPVPYNEQFF. The CDR3 DNA reads as TGCGCCAGCAGCCAAACAAATCCGGTTCCCTACAATGAGCAGTTCTTC.

This clonotype was counted at least ten times. The rearrangement links TRBV4-3 to TRBJ2-7, with D perhaps matching TRBD2 (5 bases). Germline CDR1 is LGHNA and CDR2 is YSLEER. This CDR3 comprises 15 residues. V was trimmed by 0 bases and J by 3 bases, leaving 12 bases between them. The CDR3 DNA follows: TGCGCCAGCAGCCAAGAAGTTTTAGGAGGCTACGAGCAGTACTTC. As protein: CASSQEVLGGYEQYF.